One and the same sample provided the 19 T cell receptor beta chains below, sequenced in a study of PD-1 blockade in mismatch repair-deficient tumors. The assay was immunoSEQ multiplex PCR, and TCRdb's table has in-frame clones only and misses some. The table lists 120,000 or so clones, about 88% of them singletons. The source material was peripheral blood, sampled 44 weeks after starting pembrolizumab. The receptor set was obtained from an adult with mismatch repair-deficient cancer.

This clone was found once. The chain's CDR3 is CASSSRKQGANTGELFF. The CDR3 bases are TGTGCCAGCAGTTCCCGAAAACAGGGGGCGAACACCGGGGAGCTGTTTTTT. The J gene is TRBJ2-2, the V gene TRBV28; 8 bases fit TRBD1. J lost 0 bases, V lost 4 bases, and 7 bases had no gene match. CDR3 length equals 17 residues. Germline lookup yields CDR1 MDHEN and CDR2 SYDVKM.

There are a few counts of this clone. The chain combines TRBV5-4 with TRBJ2-1, with 11 nucleotides matching TRBD1. After removal of 4 bases from V and 7 bases from J, the junction contained 10 bases not matched to a gene. Germline V gene lookup returns CDR1 SGHNT and CDR2 YYREEE (reference sequence). The CDR3 spans 16 residues. The CDR3 DNA reads TGTGCCAGCAGCAAGGACCGGGACAGGGGGGGTAATGAGCAGTTCTTC. This translates into CASSKDRDRGGNEQFF.

The chain combines TRBV7-3 with TRBJ1-1, with D possibly matching TRBD1 (5 bases). V was cut by 9 bases and J by 1 base, with 9 bases left in between. The CDR3 has 12 amino acids. Germline V CDR1 and CDR2: SGHTA, FQGTGA. The CDR3 coding sequence is TGTGCCAGTAGCGACAGGAACACTGAAGCTTTCTTT. Its protein is CASSDRNTEAFF.

The chain recombines TRBV4-3 with TRBJ2-3; 7 bases map to TRBD1. This CDR3 spans 14 amino acids. V lost 4 bases and J lost 2; bases outside the gene matches: 3. Germline CDR1 reads LGHNA; CDR2 reads YSLEER. DNA for the CDR3: TGCGCCAGCAGCCTTGGGACAGCCACAGATACGCAGTATTTT. Translating it yields CASSLGTATDTQYF.

Worth noting for this clone: Other DNA sequences of this sample code for an identical CDR3. V and J are TRBV9 and TRBJ2-2, with 9 positions matching TRBD2. V trimming: 0 bases; J trimming: 6 bases; junction bases outside the gene matches: 0. CDR1 is SGDLS, CDR2 YYNGEE, per germline. The CDR3 consists of 14 residues. CDR3 loop: CASSVGGGAGELFF. The CDR3 coding sequence is TGTGCCAGCAGCGTAGGCGGGGGGGCCGGGGAGCTGTTTTTT.

In the case of this clone: Germline is not matched at one junction end, which may reflect a read error. The chain couples TRBV7-9 to TRBJ2-1; D call uncertain. CDR3 length: 11 residues. Germline CDR1 is SEHNR and CDR2 is FQNEAQ (reference sequence). CDR3 DNA sequence: TGTGCCGGCAGCTCTGGAGAAGAGCAGTTCTTC. Protein product: CAGSSGEEQFF.

The CDR3 here is CASSFFGAGRRTDTQYF. The CDR3 DNA follows: TGTGCCAGCAGCTTTTTCGGGGCGGGGCGCCGCACAGATACGCAGTATTTT. V usage is TRBV5-6 and J usage is TRBJ2-3; a possible D gene is TRBD2 (6 bases). The CDR3 is 17 amino acids. The germline gives CDR1 SGHDT, CDR2 YYEEEE. The ends were cut back, 2 bases at V and 1 base at J, with 17 bases in the middle.

The chain recombines TRBV11-2 with TRBJ2-2, with TRBD2 identical over 7 bases. The trim removed 5 bases at V and 4 bases at J, leaving 7 bases unmatched. CDR1 is SGHAT and CDR2 is FQNNGV in the germline V gene. This CDR3 comprises 15 residues. CDR3 nucleotides: TGTGCCAGCAGCACACCGGGGGAGGGCACCGGGGAGCTGTTTTTT. Protein sequence: CASSTPGEGTGELFF. Drawing the rest from reference TRBV11-2 and TRBJ2-2, the complete variable domain is EAGVAQSPRYKIIEKRQSVAFWCNPISGHATLYWYQQILGQGPKLLIQFQNNGVVDDSQLPKDRFSAERLKGVDSTLKIQPAKLEDSAVYLCASSTPGEGTGELFFGEGSRLTVL.

V usage is TRBV28 and J usage is TRBJ2-5, with 8 nucleotides matching TRBD2. The CDR3 totals 17 residues. J was trimmed by 2 bases and V by 5 bases; bases with no gene match: 13. Looked up from germline, CDR1 is MDHEN and CDR2 is SYDVKM. CDR3: CASSPFDAGGAQETQYF. The CDR3 DNA reads as TGTGCCAGCAGTCCGTTCGATGCGGGAGGTGCGCAAGAGACCCAGTACTTC. Supplemented by reference TRBV28 and TRBJ2-5, the full variable domain reads DVKVTQSSRYLVKRTGEKVFLECVQDMDHENMFWYRQDPGLGLRLIYFSYDVKMKEKGDIPEGYSVSREKKERFSLILESASTNQTSMYLCASSPFDAGGAQETQYFGPGTRLLVL.

Only one count was recorded for this clone. The rearrangement uses TRBV11-2 and TRBJ1-2, with D possibly TRBD1 on 5 matching bases. V lost 2 bases, J lost 3 bases, and 7 bases lay in between. Germline loops: CDR1 SGHAT, CDR2 FQNNGV. This CDR3 is 13 amino acids long. The CDR3 sequence is CASSLLRDYGYTF. The CDR3 DNA follows: TGTGCCAGCAGCTTACTCAGGGACTATGGCTACACCTTC.

The CDR3 bases are TGCGCCAGCAGTAGGGGGCGTGACAATCAGCCCCAGCATTTT. Its translation is CASSRGRDNQPQHF. J is TRBJ1-5 and V is TRBV10-2, with 7 bases that match TRBD1. Germline loops: CDR1 WSHSY, CDR2 SAAADI. The CDR3 sequence is 14 residues long. V shed 5 bases and J 3 bases; nucleotides not matched to a gene: 4.

The chain has TRBV7-9 and TRBJ2-6; 11 bases align to TRBD1. V lost 5 bases, J lost 0 bases, and 6 bases stayed unmatched. Germline CDR1 and CDR2: SEHNR and FQNEAQ (reference sequence). The CDR3 totals 18 residues. The CDR3: CASSNEGTGGSGANVLTF. CDR3 nucleotide sequence: TGTGCCAGCAGCAATGAAGGGACAGGGGGCTCTGGGGCCAACGTCCTGACTTTC. Full variable domain (outside the CDR3, taken from reference TRBV7-9 and TRBJ2-6): DTGVSQNPRHKITKRGQNVTFRCDPISEHNRLYWYRQTLGQGPEFLTYFQNEAQLEKSRLLSDRFSAERPKGSFSTLEIQRTEQGDSAMYLCASSNEGTGGSGANVLTFGAGSRLTVL.

The genes are TRBV11-2 and TRBJ2-1, with D possibly TRBD1 on 5 matching bases. V was trimmed by 0 bases and J by 2 bases, leaving 14 bases between them. From germline, CDR1 is SGHAT and CDR2 FQNNGV. The CDR3 is 17 amino acids. CDR3 nucleotide sequence: TGTGCCAGCAGCTTAGATCCTGGAAGGGGCCCCTACAATGAGCAGTTCTTC. Amino acids: CASSLDPGRGPYNEQFF.

This sequence joins TRBV6-5 and TRBJ2-7, with D tentatively TRBD1 (5 bases). Trimming cost V 2 bases and J 5 bases, with 16 bases left between them. Germline CDR1 MNHEY, CDR2 SVGAGI. This CDR3 is built from 15 residues. The CDR3 DNA follows: TGTGCCAGCAGTTACGGTGGACACCCAGCAGACGAGCAGTACTTC. Translated: CASSYGGHPADEQYF.

The chain employs TRBV6-1 and TRBJ2-7, with D unresolved. There are 13 residues in the CDR3. Germline lookup yields CDR1 MNHNS and CDR2 SASEGT. V shed 2 bases and J shed 2 bases, with 7 bases lying between them. This CDR3 reads CASSEKGPYEQYF. The DNA for the CDR3 is TGTGCCAGCAGTGAAAAGGGTCCCTACGAGCAGTACTTC.

The chain recombines TRBV18 with TRBJ2-1, with TRBD1 matching over 8 bases. CDR3 length: 13 residues. With V trimmed by 6 bases and J by 7 bases, 5 bases remained unmatched. In germline, CDR1 is KGHSH, CDR2 LQKENI. In nucleotides, the CDR3 is TGTGCCAGCTCTCCTCAGGGGGCGAATGAGCAGTTCTTC. It yields the protein CASSPQGANEQFF.

V usage is TRBV2 and J usage is TRBJ2-3; 10 nucleotides line up with TRBD2. In germline, CDR1 is SNHLY, CDR2 FYNNEI. V lost 7 bases, J lost 1 base, and 5 bases stayed unmatched. The CDR3 sequence is 15 residues long. In DNA, the CDR3 is TGTGCCAGCACTATTCTAGCGGGAGGCACAGATACGCAGTATTTT. Protein: CASTILAGGTDTQYF.

The chain carries TRBV4-1 and TRBJ2-7, with TRBD2 matching over 8 bases. Per the germline V gene, CDR1 is MGHRA and CDR2 is YSYEKL. The CDR3 spans 15 residues. V shed 2 bases and J 6 bases; nucleotides not matched to a gene: 9. The CDR3 spells CASSQKLLREAEQYF. The CDR3 DNA reads as TGCGCCAGCAGCCAAAAGCTTTTGCGGGAGGCCGAGCAGTACTTC.

The chain carries TRBV27 and TRBJ2-2; 8 nucleotides match TRBD2. The CDR3 is made up of 17 amino acids. The ends lost 5 bases at V and 3 bases at J; junction bases unmatched: 11. CDR1 MNHEY and CDR2 SMNVEV come from the germline V gene (reference sequence). DNA of the CDR3: TGTGCCAGCAGTCTTATACCAGCGGGGGCCGACACCGGGGAGCTGTTTTTT. Encoded protein: CASSLIPAGADTGELFF.